Listed below are T cell receptor beta chains from one sample, sequenced in a study of regulatory T cells in long-lasting Graves disease. TCRdb reprocessed the multiplex PCR reads via MiXCR and lists one record per CDR3 protein. The sample yields 420,000 or so distinct CDR3 sequences, about 25% seen once. Sequenced here: peripheral blood mononuclear cells (PBMCs), sampled when the disease was refractory, from a patient treated with antithyroid drugs. The source is a female donor with Graves disease. The CDR3 runs from the conserved cysteine through the conserved F or W. The order of the fields is V gene, D gene, J gene, clone size, CDR3 DNA, CDR3 protein. D genes are given only for firm matches. Only part of the rows carry a size: once, few, many, or a class if the clone is expanded.

v_call: TRBV14
d_call: .
j_call: TRBJ2-7
clone_size: few
cdr3_nt: TGTGCCAGCAGCGACTATCTCGACGACCGGTCCGAGCAGTACTTC
cdr3_aa: CASSDYLDDRSEQYF

v_call: TRBV3-1
d_call: .
j_call: TRBJ1-2
clone_size: many
cdr3_nt: TGTGCCAGCAGCCGAGGGCCAGGGGAGGGCTACACCTTC
cdr3_aa: CASSRGPGEGYTF

v_call: TRBV6-1
d_call: .
j_call: TRBJ2-7
clone_size: .
cdr3_nt: TGTGCCAGCAACCCTCCCTCCGGTCACGAGCAGTACTTC
cdr3_aa: CASNPPSGHEQYF

v_call: TRBV4-1
d_call: TRBD1
j_call: TRBJ1-4
clone_size: .
cdr3_nt: TGCGCCAGCCGGAACAGGGGGCCTGATGAAAAACTGTTTTTT
cdr3_aa: CASRNRGPDEKLFF

v_call: TRBV7-6
d_call: .
j_call: TRBJ2-5
clone_size: many
cdr3_nt: TGTGCCAGCAGTACACGAATACAGGGTGCCCAAGAGACCCAGTACTTC
cdr3_aa: CASSTRIQGAQETQYF

v_call: TRBV20-1
d_call: TRBD2
j_call: TRBJ2-3
clone_size: .
cdr3_nt: TGCAGTGCAAATCTAGCGGAAAGTAGCACAGATACGCAGTATTTT
cdr3_aa: CSANLAESSTDTQYF

v_call: TRBV29-1
d_call: TRBD1
j_call: TRBJ2-7
clone_size: few
cdr3_nt: TGCAGCGGACGACAGGGTTCCTACGAGCAGTACTTC
cdr3_aa: CSGRQGSYEQYF

v_call: TRBV20-1
d_call: TRBD2
j_call: TRBJ2-7
clone_size: once
cdr3_nt: TGCAGTGCTGGGGCCACTAGCGGGAGGGCAAGGTACGAGCAGTACTTC
cdr3_aa: CSAGATSGRARYEQYF

v_call: TRBV27
d_call: TRBD2
j_call: TRBJ2-7
clone_size: many
cdr3_nt: TGTGCCAGCAGTTTGGAGCGGGAGGGCCCCCACGAGCAGTACTTC
cdr3_aa: CASSLEREGPHEQYF

v_call: TRBV27
d_call: TRBD1
j_call: TRBJ2-2
clone_size: .
cdr3_nt: TGTGCCAGCAGGACAGGGATTTGGAACACCGGGGAGCTGTTTTTT
cdr3_aa: CASRTGIWNTGELFF

v_call: TRBV10-3
d_call: .
j_call: TRBJ2-3
clone_size: .
cdr3_nt: TGTGCCATCAGTGAGTCGACGGGGACATTCACAGATACGCAGTATTTT
cdr3_aa: CAISESTGTFTDTQYF

v_call: TRBV12-3/TRBV12-4
d_call: .
j_call: TRBJ1-2
clone_size: many
cdr3_nt: TGTGCCAGCAGAGGGGGGGGAGGCTGGGATGGCTACACCTTC
cdr3_aa: CASRGGGGWDGYTF

v_call: TRBV7-2
d_call: .
j_call: TRBJ2-2
clone_size: few
cdr3_nt: TGTGCCAGCAGCTTACCTAACAGGGCCACCGGGGAGCTGTTTTTT
cdr3_aa: CASSLPNRATGELFF

v_call: TRBV7-2
d_call: .
j_call: TRBJ1-3
clone_size: .
cdr3_nt: TGTGCCAGCAGACATAGAGGGGACCGGACGGACTCTGGAAACACCATATATTTT
cdr3_aa: CASRHRGDRTDSGNTIYF

v_call: TRBV7-9
d_call: TRBD2
j_call: TRBJ2-7
clone_size: .
cdr3_nt: TGTGCCAGCAGCTTTGCCGGGACTAGCGGGGAGGAGCAGTACTTC
cdr3_aa: CASSFAGTSGEEQYF

v_call: TRBV5-1
d_call: .
j_call: TRBJ2-7
clone_size: few
cdr3_nt: TGCGCCAGCAGCTCCCCCGGACAGACGTACGAGCAGTACTTC
cdr3_aa: CASSSPGQTYEQYF

v_call: TRBV27
d_call: .
j_call: TRBJ1-2
clone_size: many
cdr3_nt: TGTGCCAGCAGTTTATCTATTGGGACAAACTATGGCTACACCTTC
cdr3_aa: CASSLSIGTNYGYTF

v_call: TRBV2
d_call: .
j_call: TRBJ1-2
clone_size: many
cdr3_nt: TGTGCCAGCAGTGAACTTCCAACTGGCTATGGCTACACCTTC
cdr3_aa: CASSELPTGYGYTF

v_call: TRBV27
d_call: .
j_call: TRBJ2-2
clone_size: .
cdr3_nt: TGTGCCAGCAGCCCACGGACACCCAGCGCCGGGGAGCTGTTTTTT
cdr3_aa: CASSPRTPSAGELFF

v_call: TRBV28
d_call: TRBD1
j_call: TRBJ1-5
clone_size: many
cdr3_nt: TGTGCCGGCAGGGACAGTTCGACCCCTTATAGCAATCAGCCCCAGCATTTT
cdr3_aa: CAGRDSSTPYSNQPQHF

v_call: TRBV5-4
d_call: .
j_call: TRBJ2-2
clone_size: few
cdr3_nt: TGTGCCAGCAGCTTGGCTAGGGACATCTATGACGGGGAGCTGTTTTTT
cdr3_aa: CASSLARDIYDGELFF

v_call: TRBV7-9
d_call: .
j_call: TRBJ2-2
clone_size: .
cdr3_nt: TGTGCCGGCAGCTACCTAGGCGCGAACACCGGGGAGCTGTTTTTT
cdr3_aa: CAGSYLGANTGELFF

v_call: TRBV6-5
d_call: TRBD1
j_call: TRBJ1-4
clone_size: .
cdr3_nt: TGTGCCAGCAGTTACAGGGGGCCGACTGAAAAACTGTTTTTT
cdr3_aa: CASSYRGPTEKLFF

v_call: TRBV5-5
d_call: .
j_call: TRBJ1-2
clone_size: few
cdr3_nt: TGTGCCAGCAGCTTGGTGTTCTGGTCTAACTATGGCTACACCTTC
cdr3_aa: CASSLVFWSNYGYTF

v_call: TRBV30
d_call: TRBD2
j_call: TRBJ2-1
clone_size: .
cdr3_nt: TGTGCCTGGAGTTCACTTTCGGGACTAGCGGGATACAATGAGCAGTTCTTC
cdr3_aa: CAWSSLSGLAGYNEQFF

v_call: TRBV9
d_call: .
j_call: TRBJ2-5
clone_size: .
cdr3_nt: TGTGCCAGCAGCCCTCGGGAGAGAGAGACCCAGTACTTC
cdr3_aa: CASSPRERETQYF

v_call: TRBV28
d_call: .
j_call: TRBJ1-2
clone_size: many
cdr3_nt: TGTGCCAGCAGTTTCCAGGGAGCAGGGAAAGGCTACACCTTC
cdr3_aa: CASSFQGAGKGYTF

v_call: TRBV5-1
d_call: TRBD1
j_call: TRBJ1-2
clone_size: many
cdr3_nt: TGCGCCAGCAGCTTCGGACAGGGGCAAGAGAATGGCTACACCTTC
cdr3_aa: CASSFGQGQENGYTF

v_call: TRBV2
d_call: .
j_call: TRBJ2-2
clone_size: .
cdr3_nt: TGTGCCAGCAGGAAACTTAGCGGGAACACCGGGGAGCTGTTTTTT
cdr3_aa: CASRKLSGNTGELFF

v_call: TRBV2
d_call: TRBD2
j_call: TRBJ2-7
clone_size: many
cdr3_nt: TGTGCCAGCAAAGCGGGGGGGGGCTCCTACGAGCAGTACTTC
cdr3_aa: CASKAGGGSYEQYF

v_call: TRBV14
d_call: .
j_call: TRBJ1-1
clone_size: .
cdr3_nt: TGTGCCAGCAGCCAAGGTCTTTATGGGATTGCTTTCTTT
cdr3_aa: CASSQGLYGIAFF

v_call: TRBV5-1
d_call: .
j_call: TRBJ2-7
clone_size: many
cdr3_nt: TGCGCCAGCAGCTACGGGTCCCCCTACGAGCAGTACTTC
cdr3_aa: CASSYGSPYEQYF

v_call: TRBV20-1
d_call: .
j_call: TRBJ2-7
clone_size: few
cdr3_nt: TGCAGTGCTAGAGTTGGACAGCGCTCCTACGAGCAGTACTTC
cdr3_aa: CSARVGQRSYEQYF

v_call: TRBV7-2
d_call: .
j_call: TRBJ1-4
clone_size: .
cdr3_nt: TGTGCCAGCAGGGAAAGGGGGGGTTCAACTAATGAAAAACTGTTTTTT
cdr3_aa: CASRERGGSTNEKLFF

v_call: TRBV2
d_call: TRBD2
j_call: TRBJ2-7
clone_size: many
cdr3_nt: TGTGCCAGCATTGAAAAAACCGGGACTAGCGGATACGAGCAGTACTTC
cdr3_aa: CASIEKTGTSGYEQYF

v_call: TRBV20-1
d_call: TRBD2
j_call: TRBJ2-1
clone_size: .
cdr3_nt: TGCAGTAGTCTAGGTAGCGGGATAGACAATGAGCAGTTCTTC
cdr3_aa: CSSLGSGIDNEQFF

v_call: TRBV7-9
d_call: .
j_call: TRBJ1-2
clone_size: .
cdr3_nt: TGTGCCGGCAGCTTAGCACAGGCAGGGGACTATGGCTACACCTTC
cdr3_aa: CAGSLAQAGDYGYTF

v_call: TRBV20-1
d_call: TRBD1
j_call: TRBJ2-3
clone_size: few
cdr3_nt: TGCAGTGCTTGCTCCGGGACAGGAAACACAGATACGCAGTATTTT
cdr3_aa: CSACSGTGNTDTQYF

v_call: TRBV4-2
d_call: TRBD1
j_call: TRBJ1-2
clone_size: .
cdr3_nt: TGTGCCAGCAGCTCCCTTGGACAGGGGGTTTTTCTTGACTATGGCTACACCTTC
cdr3_aa: CASSSLGQGVFLDYGYTF

v_call: TRBV7-9
d_call: TRBD2
j_call: TRBJ2-1
clone_size: many
cdr3_nt: TGTGCCAGCAGCTTATCTCGGGAGGGGGTTGAGCAGTTCTTC
cdr3_aa: CASSLSREGVEQFF

v_call: TRBV27
d_call: .
j_call: TRBJ1-2
clone_size: few
cdr3_nt: TGTGCCAGCAGTGCGACAGGATGGGACTATGGCTACACCTTC
cdr3_aa: CASSATGWDYGYTF

v_call: TRBV5-1
d_call: .
j_call: TRBJ2-6
clone_size: .
cdr3_nt: TGCGCCAGCAGCTCCTCCCGGGGTATAAGCTCTGGGGCCAACGTCCTGACTTTC
cdr3_aa: CASSSSRGISSGANVLTF

v_call: TRBV2
d_call: .
j_call: TRBJ2-1
clone_size: few
cdr3_nt: TGTGCCAGCAGATCCGGGAAGCAGTTCTTC
cdr3_aa: CASRSGKQFF

v_call: TRBV6-2/TRBV6-3
d_call: .
j_call: TRBJ2-4
clone_size: .
cdr3_nt: TGTGCCAGCAGTTACGTTCAGGGGTTGGCCAAAAACATTCAGTACTTC
cdr3_aa: CASSYVQGLAKNIQYF

v_call: TRBV6-9
d_call: .
j_call: TRBJ2-3
clone_size: .
cdr3_nt: TGTGCCAGCAGTTCTTGGAGGGGGCGCTTATCAGATACGCAGTATTTT
cdr3_aa: CASSSWRGRLSDTQYF

v_call: TRBV4-3
d_call: .
j_call: TRBJ1-4
clone_size: .
cdr3_nt: TGCGCCAGCAGCCAAGATTACCGGGGAGCCGGAGGGGAAAAACTGTTTTTT
cdr3_aa: CASSQDYRGAGGEKLFF

v_call: TRBV27
d_call: .
j_call: TRBJ2-2
clone_size: few
cdr3_nt: TGTGCCAGCAGGGCCCCAACTAGGTCGGGAAACACCGGGGAGCTGTTTTTT
cdr3_aa: CASRAPTRSGNTGELFF

v_call: TRBV24-1
d_call: TRBD2
j_call: TRBJ2-7
clone_size: few
cdr3_nt: TGTGCCACCAGTCGGGAGGTGCTCTACGAGCAGTACTTC
cdr3_aa: CATSREVLYEQYF

v_call: TRBV6-1
d_call: .
j_call: TRBJ1-1
clone_size: few
cdr3_nt: TGTGCCAGCAGTCCGAGACACCCGAACACTGAAGCTTTCTTT
cdr3_aa: CASSPRHPNTEAFF

v_call: TRBV5-1
d_call: TRBD2
j_call: TRBJ2-5
clone_size: few
cdr3_nt: TGCGCCAGCAGCCCTGCGACTAGCGAGGGCCAAGAGACCCAGTACTTC
cdr3_aa: CASSPATSEGQETQYF

v_call: TRBV28
d_call: .
j_call: TRBJ2-5
clone_size: many
cdr3_nt: TGTGCCAGCAGATCGGAGACCCAGTACTTC
cdr3_aa: CASRSETQYF

v_call: TRBV7-3
d_call: TRBD1
j_call: TRBJ1-2
clone_size: once
cdr3_nt: TGTGCCAGCAGCCAGGACAGGCGTAACTATGGCTACACCTTC
cdr3_aa: CASSQDRRNYGYTF